Presented here are 17 T cell receptor beta chains from one specimen sequenced in a study of T cells after posttransplantation cyclophosphamide. TCRdb's copy holds only in-frame clones and misses some; the assay was immunoSEQ multiplex PCR. Recorded here are roughly 5,400 clones, none singletons. Cyclophosphamide on days +3 and +4 followed busulfan-fludarabine conditioning and a marrow graft. The specimen was PBMCs, collected around 50 weeks after allogeneic stem cell transplant with posttransplant cyclophosphamide. The source is a male patient between 60 and 69 years old who received an allogeneic stem cell transplant from a related donor, was CMV-positive, and had acute GVHD only. The graft donor may have given rise to some T cells.

This clone was recorded at least ten times. The chain recombines TRBV27 with TRBJ2-7, with D perhaps TRBD1 (6 bases). The CDR3 length is 14 residues. Germline V gene sequence: CDR1 MNHEY, CDR2 SMNVEV (reference sequence). V lost 3 bases to trimming and J lost 2 bases, with 11 bases between them. The CDR3 is CASSFTGYTYEQYF. CDR3 DNA: TGTGCCAGCAGTTTTACAGGGTATACCTACGAGCAGTACTTC.

This clone was seen ten or more times. This rearrangement joins TRBV28 to TRBJ2-1; tentative D call: TRBD1 (5 bases). This CDR3 spans 15 amino acids. Trimming removed 5 bases at V and 1 base at J, with 12 bases between. CDR1 is MDHEN and CDR2 is SYDVKM in the germline V gene. The DNA for the CDR3 is TGTGCCAGCAGTCCAGGGTCCCAATCCTACAATGAGCAGTTCTTC. Residues: CASSPGSQSYNEQFF.

This clone occurred many times. The chain joins TRBV7-9 to TRBJ1-1; a weak D match, TRBD1 (5 bases). Between the trimmed V and J ends, which lost 1 base and 2 bases, there was a span of 8 bases. Per germline, CDR1 SEHNR and CDR2 FQNEAQ (reference sequence). The CDR3 contains 14 residues. The CDR3 sequence is CASSLGGANTEAFF. CDR3 nucleotide sequence: TGTGCCAGCAGCTTAGGGGGCGCCAACACTGAAGCTTTCTTT.

This clone is labeled as medium-sized. The chain joins TRBV15 to TRBJ1-5, with 7 nucleotides matching TRBD1. Germline loops: CDR1 LNHNV, CDR2 YYDKDF (reference sequence). The V gene end was trimmed by 4 bases and the J gene end by 4 bases; junction bases not matched to a gene: 4. The CDR3 loop spans 14 amino acids. The CDR3 protein is CATSIDRVNQPQHF. The DNA for the CDR3 is TGTGCCACCAGCATTGACAGGGTGAATCAGCCCCAGCATTTT. Filled out from reference TRBV15 and TRBJ1-5, the complete variable domain reads DAMVIQNPRYQVTQFGKPVTLSCSQTLNHNVMYWYQQKSSQAPKLLFHYYDKDFNNEADTPDNFQSRRPNTSFCFLDIRSPGLGDTAMYLCATSIDRVNQPQHFGDGTRLSIL.

This clone was recorded many times. The chain is built from TRBV27 and TRBJ2-7, with TRBD1 matching 10 bases. CDR3 length: 17 residues. Germline V CDR1 and CDR2: MNHEY, SMNVEV (reference sequence). V lost 7 bases, J lost 4 bases, and 16 bases stayed unmatched. The CDR3 loop reads CASTTSLSGQGRYEQYF. The CDR3, as DNA: TGTGCCAGCACTACTTCTCTATCGGGACAGGGGAGGTACGAGCAGTACTTC.

This clone was observed many times. V is TRBV5-3 and J is TRBJ2-3; tentative D call: TRBD2 (5 bases). TRBV5-3 is an open reading frame, and its role is uncertain. V was pared by 4 bases and J by 5 bases, with 11 bases between. The CDR3 sequence is 13 residues long. The CDR3 nucleotides are TGTGCCAGAAGCCACGGAGAGGGAGATACGCAGTATTTT. Translation: CARSHGEGDTQYF.

This clone was observed a handful of times. The genes are TRBV7-8 and TRBJ1-2, with 12 bases fitting TRBD1. Germline CDR1 and CDR2: SGHVS and FQNEAQ. Unmatched junction bases numbered 7, after V lost 3 bases and J lost 5 bases. This CDR3 has 16 amino acids. In DNA form, the CDR3 reads TGTGCCAGCAGCTTTCCCGGGACAGGGGGCGATTATGGCTACACCTTC. Encoded protein: CASSFPGTGGDYGYTF.

This clone has a count of ten or more. V and J are TRBV19 and TRBJ2-6, with D tentatively TRBD1 (5 bases). Trimming pared 0 bases from V and 1 base from J, leaving 7 bases between. Germline-derived CDR1 and CDR2 are LNHDA and SQIVND (reference sequence). This CDR3 region has 16 residues. In DNA, the CDR3 is TGTGCCAGTAGTATAGATCAGGGTTCTGGGGCCAACGTCCTGACTTTC. It encodes CASSIDQGSGANVLTF.

This clone was picked up many times. This chain links TRBV21-1 with TRBJ2-3; the D segment call TRBD2 is taken from the table without a DNA check. TRBV21-1 is a pseudogene segment. The CDR3 is made up of 16 amino acids. The CDR3 region has the DNA TGTGCCAGCAGCTTTCCCGGGACGCGGGGCCCAGATACGCAGTATTTT. Translation: CASSFPGTRGPDTQYF.

This clone was recorded many times. The chain couples TRBV28 to TRBJ2-1; 9 bases are shared with TRBD1. Germline CDR1 and CDR2: MDHEN and SYDVKM. V was pared by 7 bases and J by 4 bases, with 8 bases of the junction left unmatched. CDR3 size: 15 residues. CDR3 in DNA: TGTGCCAGCACCCAACAGGGGGCGCAATACAATGAGCAGTTCTTC. Residues: CASTQQGAQYNEQFF.

This clone was seen at least ten times. The chain uses TRBV5-1 and TRBJ2-1; 14 bases fit TRBD2. CDR1 and CDR2 (germline): SGHRS, YFSETQ. The CDR3 is made up of 15 amino acids. J gave up 6 bases and V 6 bases, and 5 bases lay outside the gene matches. Here the CDR3 DNA reads TGCGCCAGCACCTCCGGGACTAGCGGGAGCAATGAGCAGTTCTTC. This encodes CASTSGTSGSNEQFF.

This clone was picked up many times. J is TRBJ1-5 and V is TRBV5-1; tentative D call: TRBD1 (6 bases). With 0 bases removed from V and 3 bases from J, the gap between germline ends came to 10 bases. The CDR3 contains 15 residues. The germline V gene has CDR1 SGHRS and CDR2 YFSETQ. The CDR3 protein is CASSLDGQNNQPQHF. CDR3 DNA: TGCGCCAGCAGCTTGGACGGACAGAACAATCAGCCCCAGCATTTT. The variable domain in full, with the rest retrieved from reference TRBV5-1 and TRBJ1-5, is KAGVTQTPRYLIKTRGQQVTLSCSPISGHRSVSWYQQTPGQGLQFLFEYFSETQRNKGNFPGRFSGRQFSNSRSEMNVSTLELGDSALYLCASSLDGQNNQPQHFGDGTRLSIL.

The sample holds many counts of this clone. The rearrangement uses TRBV28 and TRBJ2-5; D not resolved. The CDR3 extends over 12 amino acids. In germline, CDR1 is MDHEN, CDR2 SYDVKM. Trimming took off 5 bases at V and 5 bases at J, with 9 bases between the two ends. The CDR3 DNA sequence: TGTGCCAGCAGTCCTGAGAGGGAGACCCAGTACTTC. It translates to CASSPERETQYF.

This clone has a count of ten or more. V and J are TRBV6-1 and TRBJ2-2; tentative D call: TRBD2 (5 bases). CDR3 length: 16 amino acids. With 2 bases removed from V and 6 bases from J, the gap between germline ends came to 16 bases. CDR1 is MNHNS and CDR2 is SASEGT in the germline V gene. For the CDR3, the DNA is TGTGCCAGCAGTGAAAACCCCGGACTGATGTCCGGGGAGCTGTTTTTT. Translated, it gives CASSENPGLMSGELFF.

This clone was recorded a few times. The V gene is TRBV6-5, the J gene TRBJ1-5; D gene ambiguous. V was trimmed by 6 bases and J by 1 base, leaving 10 bases between them. In germline, CDR1 is MNHEY, CDR2 SVGAGI. This CDR3 has 14 residues. The CDR3 loop is CASREGLSNQPQHF. In DNA, the CDR3 is TGTGCCAGCAGGGAGGGTCTCAGCAATCAGCCCCAGCATTTT.

This clone occurred many times. This chain joins TRBV11-1 and TRBJ2-7; the match to TRBD1 covers 10 bases. Germline assignment: CDR1 SGHAT and CDR2 FQDESV (reference sequence). The junction had 6 bases not matched to a gene; V was cut back by 3 bases and J by 7 bases. The CDR3 spans 14 residues. The CDR3: CASSFEDRGGEQYF. DNA for the CDR3: TGTGCCAGCAGCTTCGAGGACAGGGGGGGAGAGCAGTACTTC.

This clone was detected ten times or more. V gene TRBV6-6 combines with J gene TRBJ2-2, with D hard to call. There are 11 residues in the CDR3. Trimming took 7 bases from V and 5 from J, leaving 5 bases between them. Germline V gene lookup returns CDR1 MNHNY and CDR2 SVGAGI (reference sequence). CDR3 region: CASTRTGELFF. The CDR3 DNA is TGTGCCAGCACCCGGACCGGGGAGCTGTTTTTT.